This T cell receptor (beta chain) comes out of a study of Ad26.COV2.S vaccination and SARS-CoV-2 variants. Sequencing used immunoSEQ multiplex PCR; TCRdb keeps in-frame clones, though not all of them. Of 350,000 to 450,000 clones in the sample, about 90% are singletons; the top ten hold 3% to 5%. General observations from the study: It was vaccine recipients, not placebo recipients, who had the higher spike-specific TCR breadth.

V was pared by 5 bases and J by 4 bases, with 9 bases between. This CDR3 region has 13 residues. A word on this clone: The antigen is undetermined.

The chain links TRBV12-3 or TRBV12-4 to TRBJ1-3; D unclear. This TCR derives from a human donor who had recovered from COVID-19. Sequencing was performed on peripheral blood, taken after recovery from COVID-19. CDR3 sequence (DNA): TGTGCCAGCAGTGTCGGGGAGGGAAACACCATATATTTT. It is translated as CASSVGEGNTIYF.